Following are 10 T cell receptor beta chains from one sample sequenced in a study of blood T cell repertoires in COVID-19. Data came from immunoSEQ multiplex PCR; TCRdb stores just in-frame clones and leaves some out. The sample contains around 270,000 clones, 70% to 90% of which appear only once. Input material: PBMCs or T cells enriched from blood (not recorded which). These receptors originate from a woman aged 25 to 39 who had recovered from COVID-19.

The genes are TRBV5-5 and TRBJ2-1; TRBD1 matches at 8 bases. This CDR3 is 15 amino acids long. The germline CDR1 and CDR2 sequences are SGHKS and YYEKEE (reference sequence). The junction had 8 bases not matched to a gene; V was cut back by 3 bases and J by 6 bases. For the CDR3, the DNA is TGTGCCAGCAGCTACACCGGGACAGGTTTCAATGAGCAGTTCTTC. Its protein product is CASSYTGTGFNEQFF.

CDR3 protein: CASSLEGWQETQYF. The CDR3 coding sequence is TGTGCCAGCAGCTTAGAGGGGTGGCAAGAGACCCAGTACTTC. The V gene is TRBV11-1, the J gene TRBJ2-5, with TRBD1 as a possible D gene (5 bases). Deletions cut 1 base from V and 2 bases from J, with 8 bases between. CDR1 is SGHAT and CDR2 is FQDESV in the germline V gene (reference sequence). CDR3 size: 14 residues. The whole variable domain, remainder taken from reference TRBV11-1 and TRBJ2-5, is EAEVAQSPRYKITEKSQAVAFWCDPISGHATLYWYRQILGQGPELLVQFQDESVVDDSQLPKDRFSAERLKGVDSTLKIQPAELGDSAMYLCASSLEGWQETQYFGPGTRLLVL.

The gene calls are TRBV19 and TRBJ1-6, with unresolved D. Germline loops: CDR1 LNHDA, CDR2 SQIVND (reference sequence). V gave up 4 bases and J gave up 7 bases, with 11 bases separating them. This CDR3 is built from 14 residues. CDR3 sequence: CASSRGQSNSPLHF. In nucleotides, the CDR3 is TGTGCCAGTAGTAGAGGGCAGTCAAATTCACCCCTCCACTTT.

This rearrangement joins TRBV7-8 to TRBJ2-1; TRBD1 agrees at 8 bases. Germline loops: CDR1 SGHVS, CDR2 FQNEAQ. V lost 3 bases and J lost 6; bases outside the gene matches: 4. The CDR3 has 14 amino acids. The chain's CDR3 is CASSFYTGGNEQFF. The CDR3 DNA reads TGTGCCAGCAGCTTCTACACAGGGGGCAATGAGCAGTTCTTC.

The J gene is TRBJ2-5, the V gene TRBV27, with 8 bases aligning to TRBD1. V shed 6 bases, J shed 1 base, and the junction held 16 bases outside the gene matches. The CDR3 runs 18 residues. The V gene's germline CDR1 is MNHEY and CDR2 SMNVEV (reference sequence). CDR3 amino acids: CASSNRDRPLGGQETQYF. The CDR3 bases are TGTGCCAGCAGCAACCGGGACAGGCCCTTAGGGGGCCAAGAGACCCAGTACTTC.

This rearrangement joins TRBV5-1 to TRBJ1-4, with 9 bases that match TRBD1. Per the germline V gene, CDR1 is SGHRS and CDR2 is YFSETQ. The length of the CDR3 is 15 residues. Unmatched junction bases numbered 5, after V lost 0 bases and J lost 8 bases. The DNA for the CDR3 is TGCGCCAGCAGCTTGGTGGGACAGGGCCGGGAAAAACTGTTTTTT. Its protein product is CASSLVGQGREKLFF.

This clone was recorded only once. The chain has TRBV27 and TRBJ1-5; D may be TRBD1 (5 bases). The V end lost 5 bases, the J end lost 4 bases, and 12 bases lay between the germline ends. The CDR3 sequence is 14 residues long. Germline V gene sequence: CDR1 MNHEY, CDR2 SMNVEV (reference sequence). The CDR3 DNA is TGTGCCAGCAGTCCTTGGGGGGAGAATCAGCCCCAGCATTTT. It codes for CASSPWGENQPQHF.

The chain carries TRBV5-4 and TRBJ2-4; D is possibly TRBD1 (6 bases). This CDR3 region has 15 residues. Germline CDR1 and CDR2: SGHNT and YYREEE (reference sequence). Trimming took 2 bases from V and 3 from J, leaving 12 bases between them. CDR3 nucleotides: TGTGCCAGCAGCTTTGTTGGGGGCGGCAAAAACATTCAGTACTTC. Encoded protein: CASSFVGGGKNIQYF.

The chain carries TRBV5-1 and TRBJ2-1; a possible D gene is TRBD2 (6 bases). Germline V CDR1 and CDR2: SGHRS, YFSETQ. Trimming took 0 bases from V and 6 from J, leaving 10 bases between them. This CDR3 has 14 amino acids. The CDR3 reads CASSLVAGSNEQFF. CDR3 DNA sequence: TGCGCCAGCAGCTTGGTGGCGGGATCCAATGAGCAGTTCTTC. Full variable domain (remainder filled in from reference TRBV5-1 and TRBJ2-1): KAGVTQTPRYLIKTRGQQVTLSCSPISGHRSVSWYQQTPGQGLQFLFEYFSETQRNKGNFPGRFSGRQFSNSRSEMNVSTLELGDSALYLCASSLVAGSNEQFFGPGTRLTVL.

The chain is built from TRBV5-1 and TRBJ1-1, with TRBD1 matching over 8 bases. After removal of 4 bases from V and 1 base from J, the junction contained 6 bases not matched to a gene. CDR1 SGHRS and CDR2 YFSETQ come from the germline V gene. CDR3 length equals 15 residues. The CDR3: CASSKRTGWNTEAFF. In DNA form, the CDR3 reads TGCGCCAGCAGCAAAAGGACAGGGTGGAACACTGAAGCTTTCTTT.